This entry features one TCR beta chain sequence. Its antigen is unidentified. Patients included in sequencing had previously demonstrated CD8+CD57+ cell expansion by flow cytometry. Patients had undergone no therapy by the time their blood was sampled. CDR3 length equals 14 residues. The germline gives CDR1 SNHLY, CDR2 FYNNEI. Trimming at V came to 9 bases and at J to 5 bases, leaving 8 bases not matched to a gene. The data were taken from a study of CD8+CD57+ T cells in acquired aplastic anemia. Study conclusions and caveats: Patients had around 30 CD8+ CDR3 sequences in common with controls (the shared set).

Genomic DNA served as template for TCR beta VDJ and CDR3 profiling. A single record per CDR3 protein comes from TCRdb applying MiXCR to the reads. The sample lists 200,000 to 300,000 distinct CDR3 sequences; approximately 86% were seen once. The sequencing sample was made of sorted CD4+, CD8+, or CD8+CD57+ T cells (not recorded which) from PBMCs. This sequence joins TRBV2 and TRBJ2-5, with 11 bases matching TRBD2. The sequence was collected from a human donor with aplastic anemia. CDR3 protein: CARDARLAGETQYF. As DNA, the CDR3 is TGTGCCAGAGACGCGAGACTAGCGGGGGAGACCCAGTACTTC.